This entry describes one TCR beta chain. Its antigen remains unknown. The CDR3 is 12 amino acids. CDR1 is SGHAT and CDR2 is FQNNGV in the germline V gene. With 8 bases removed from V and 0 bases from J, the gap between germline ends came to 5 bases. The data belong to a study of T-cell memory formation after mild COVID-19. Regarding the study as a whole: Largely, contracting CD4+ clones fell within CM and EM, and contracting CD8+ clones within EMRA. Certain responding clones were present in pre-infection memory, suggesting participation of cross-reactive memory. Second-wave clones that peaked on day 37 lacked confirmed SARS-CoV-2 specificity.

TCRdb processed the 5' RACE reads anew with MiXCR; each CDR3 protein has one entry. The repertoire consists of some 200,000 distinct CDR3 sequences, with over 20% occurring once and the leading ten covering roughly 24%. The V and J genes are TRBV11-2 and TRBJ2-1; D not resolved. This clonotype originated in an adult woman who had mild COVID-19 (a few samples of this study predate the infection). Cell type and time point are not known. The sequenced material came from PBMCs or a T cell subset sorted from them (not recorded which). In DNA form, the CDR3 reads TGTGCCAGCGTTAGCTCCTACAATGAGCAGTTCTTC. Translated: CASVSSYNEQFF.